The subject of this entry is one TCR beta chain. Its antigen is not known. Every patient experienced relapse after autologous stem cell transplantation, and brentuximab vedotin exposure varied. This record belongs to a study of PD-1 blockade in classical Hodgkin lymphoma. Germline CDR1 DFQATT, CDR2 SNEGSKA (reference sequence). The CDR3 is 11 amino acids. Deletions cut 8 bases from V and 4 bases from J, with 11 bases between. The protocol was immunoSEQ multiplex PCR, while the TCRdb copy is restricted to in-frame clones and leaves out a portion. The sample holds under 20,000 clones, approximately 90% seen once. Study results and caveats: Newly diagnosed patients were said to have less baseline TCR diversity than healthy donors did. Before treatment, complete responders showed about the same diversity as newly diagnosed patients.

The sequences come from peripheral blood mononuclear cells (PBMCs), collected before the second cycle of nivolumab. The chain joins TRBV20-1 to TRBJ1-2; a possible D gene is TRBD1 (5 bases). The receptor's source is a human donor with classical Hodgkin lymphoma. CDR3 in DNA: TGCAGTCTTTGGGGGGTCTATGGCTACACCTTC. It yields the protein CSLWGVYGYTF.